This T cell receptor (beta chain) emerged from a study of T cells after yellow fever vaccination. Deletions cut 5 bases from V and 3 bases from J, with 14 bases between. The CDR3 is made up of 14 amino acids. Germline V gene sequence: CDR1 MNHNS, CDR2 SASEGT. Broader study findings: Post-booster repertoires contained most primary-vaccination clones again (roughly 97% CD4, 88% CD8). Weaker overall, the secondary response nonetheless peaked faster (day 5 versus 15). Highly abundant clonotypes carried over from the bulk population could end up in FACS-sorted repertoires as contaminants.

In its sample, this clonotype was seen a few times. As yet, its antigen is unknown. A universal primer site and UMIs were added as TCR cDNA was made by 5'RACE template switching. A single record per CDR3 protein comes from TCRdb applying MiXCR to the 5' RACE reads. The data show 250,000 to 350,000 distinct CDR3 sequences, roughly 6.8% seen once. The genes are TRBV6-1 and TRBJ2-7; perhaps D is TRBD1 or TRBD2 (5 bases each). This sequence originates from a man younger than 30 who received the YFV17D yellow fever vaccine. Sequencing was performed on PBMCs, taken 45 days after the first yellow fever vaccination. In nucleotides, the CDR3 is TGTGCCAGCAGTAGGGACGGAGGAATCTACGAGCAGTACTTC. Its protein product is CASSRDGGIYEQYF.